This TCR beta chain is drawn from a study of STAT3 mutations in large granular lymphocyte leukemia. Findings and caveats of the study: At least one immunodominant TCR beta clonotype appeared in every T-cell large granular lymphocyte leukemia patient. In about 35% of the 18 patients, new TCR clonotypes emerged after therapy. Differing intervals and regimens complicate linking therapy response to clone burden.

Germline V CDR1 and CDR2: MNHNY, SVGAGI (reference sequence). The CDR3 spans 12 residues. V was cut by 6 bases and J by 1 base, with 7 bases left in between. Worth noting for this clone: Antigen: not known.

Profiling relied on immunoSEQ multiplex PCR, and the TCRdb table lists in-frame clones only, not all of them. The sample includes roughly 1,400 clones, more than 70% of them seen just once. The rearrangement uses TRBV6-6 and TRBJ2-7; D is perhaps TRBD2 (5 bases). The receptor's source is a man aged 50-60 years with T-cell large granular lymphocyte leukemia. Some clones in this sample may be carry-over from other donors' samples. Sequenced: peripheral blood mononuclear cells. The CDR3 DNA sequence: TGTGCCAGCAGCCCGGGATCCTACGAGCAGTACTTC. Translating gives CASSPGSYEQYF.